The sequence of this T cell receptor beta chain was determined in a study of T-cell reconstitution after alpha-beta-depleted transplantation in children. Germline values: CDR1 SGHDT, CDR2 YYEEEE. The CDR3 has 16 residues. The V gene lost 0 bases and the J gene lost 5 bases, with 17 bases spanning the gap. Unique molecular identifiers were used in preparing the TCRbeta library. MiXCR, applied by TCRdb to the PCR reads, yields one record per CDR3 protein. The sample contains a few hundred thousand distinct CDR3 sequences, 20% to 30% of which appear only once. The source was PBMCs, mostly from graft donor cells, collected 360 days after TCRalphabeta/CD19-depleted stem cell transplant. This clonotype was obtained from a female patient between 2 and 15 years old who had a stem cell transplant for congenital amegakaryocytic thrombocytopenia, so the T cells may come from the graft donor. This chain joins TRBV5-6 and TRBJ1-1; D might be TRBD1 (5 bases). CDR3 DNA sequence: TGTGCCAGCAGCTTGGATGAGCGGGGGGTTTTGACTGAAGCTTTCTTT. This gives the protein CASSLDERGVLTEAFF.